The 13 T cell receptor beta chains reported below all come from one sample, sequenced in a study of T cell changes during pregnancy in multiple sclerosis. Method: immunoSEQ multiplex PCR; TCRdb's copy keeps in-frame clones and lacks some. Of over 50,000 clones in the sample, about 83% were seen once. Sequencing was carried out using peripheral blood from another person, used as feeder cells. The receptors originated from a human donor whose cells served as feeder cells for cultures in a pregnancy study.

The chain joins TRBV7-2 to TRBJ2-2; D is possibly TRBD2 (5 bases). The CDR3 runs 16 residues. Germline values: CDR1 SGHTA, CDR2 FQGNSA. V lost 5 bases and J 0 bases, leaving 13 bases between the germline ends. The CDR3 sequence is CASSNGLLTNTGELFF. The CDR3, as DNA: TGTGCCAGCAGCAACGGACTTTTAACGAACACCGGGGAGCTGTTTTTT. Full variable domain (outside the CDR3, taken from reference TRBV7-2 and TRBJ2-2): GAGVSQSPSNKVTEKGKDVELRCDPISGHTALYWYRQSLGQGLEFLIYFQGNSAPDKSGLPSDRFSAERTGGSVSTLTIQRTQQEDSAVYLCASSNGLLTNTGELFFGEGSRLTVL.

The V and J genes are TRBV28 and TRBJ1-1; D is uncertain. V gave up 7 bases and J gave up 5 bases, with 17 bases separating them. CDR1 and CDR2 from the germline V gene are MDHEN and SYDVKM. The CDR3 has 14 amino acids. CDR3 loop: CASTTPPRGTEAFF. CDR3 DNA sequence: TGTGCCAGCACCACTCCCCCGCGAGGGACTGAAGCTTTCTTT.

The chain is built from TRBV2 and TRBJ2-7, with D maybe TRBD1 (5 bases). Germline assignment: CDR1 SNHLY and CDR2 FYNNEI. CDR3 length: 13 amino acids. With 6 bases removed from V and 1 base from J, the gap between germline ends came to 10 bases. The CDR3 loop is CASSNQGSYEQYF. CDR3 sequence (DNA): TGTGCCAGCAGCAACCAGGGTTCCTACGAGCAGTACTTC.

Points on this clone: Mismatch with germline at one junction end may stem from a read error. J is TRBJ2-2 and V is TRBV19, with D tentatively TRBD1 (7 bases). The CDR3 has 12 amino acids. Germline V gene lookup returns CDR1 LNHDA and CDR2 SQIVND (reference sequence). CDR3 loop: CASSEDREARIF. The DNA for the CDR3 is TGTGCCAGTAGTGAAGACAGGGAGGCTCGGATTTTT.

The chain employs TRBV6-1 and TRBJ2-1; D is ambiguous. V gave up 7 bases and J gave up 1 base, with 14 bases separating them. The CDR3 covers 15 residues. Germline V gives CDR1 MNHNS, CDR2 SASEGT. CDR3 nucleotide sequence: TGTGCCAGCAAAAACCGGGTTTGGTCCTACAATGAGCAGTTCTTC. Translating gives CASKNRVWSYNEQFF.

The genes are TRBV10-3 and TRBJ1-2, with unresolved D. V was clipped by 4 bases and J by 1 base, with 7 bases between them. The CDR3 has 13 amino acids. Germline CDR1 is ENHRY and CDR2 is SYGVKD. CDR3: CAISGGYNYGYTF. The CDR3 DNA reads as TGTGCCATCAGTGGGGGTTATAACTATGGCTACACCTTC.

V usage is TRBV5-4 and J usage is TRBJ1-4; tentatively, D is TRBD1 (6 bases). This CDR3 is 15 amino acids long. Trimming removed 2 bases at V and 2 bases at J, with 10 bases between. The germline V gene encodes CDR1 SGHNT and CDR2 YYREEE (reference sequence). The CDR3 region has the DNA TGTGCCAGCAGCTTTGGGACACATACTAATGAAAAACTGTTTTTT. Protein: CASSFGTHTNEKLFF.

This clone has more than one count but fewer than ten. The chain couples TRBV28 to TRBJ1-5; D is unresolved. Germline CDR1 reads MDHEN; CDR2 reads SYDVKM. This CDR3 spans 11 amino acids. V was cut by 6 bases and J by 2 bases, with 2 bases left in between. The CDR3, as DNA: TGTGCCAGCAGCCGCAATCAGCCCCAGCATTTT. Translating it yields CASSRNQPQHF.

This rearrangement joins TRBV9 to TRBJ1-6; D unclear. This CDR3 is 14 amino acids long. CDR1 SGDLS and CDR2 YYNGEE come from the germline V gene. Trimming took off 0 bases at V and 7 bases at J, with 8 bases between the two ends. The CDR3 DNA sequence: TGTGCCAGCAGCGTAGAGTCTAGGAATTCACCCCTCCACTTT. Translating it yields CASSVESRNSPLHF.

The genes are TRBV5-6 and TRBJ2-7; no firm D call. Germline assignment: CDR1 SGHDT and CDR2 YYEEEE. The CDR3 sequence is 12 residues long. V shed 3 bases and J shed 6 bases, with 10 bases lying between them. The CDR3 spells CASSWTQGEQYF. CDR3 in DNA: TGTGCCAGCAGCTGGACCCAAGGCGAGCAGTACTTC.

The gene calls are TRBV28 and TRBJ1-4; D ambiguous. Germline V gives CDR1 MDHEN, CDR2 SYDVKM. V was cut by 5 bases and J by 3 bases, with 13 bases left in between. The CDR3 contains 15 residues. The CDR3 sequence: CASSTRRAANEKLFF. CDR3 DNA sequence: TGTGCCAGCAGTACCCGAAGAGCAGCTAATGAAAAACTGTTTTTT.

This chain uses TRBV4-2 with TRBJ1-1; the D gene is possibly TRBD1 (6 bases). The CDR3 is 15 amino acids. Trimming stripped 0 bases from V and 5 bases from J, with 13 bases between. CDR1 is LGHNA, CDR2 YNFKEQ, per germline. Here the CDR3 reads CASSQELTGRTEAFF. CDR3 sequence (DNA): TGTGCCAGCAGCCAAGAGTTAACAGGGAGGACTGAAGCTTTCTTT.

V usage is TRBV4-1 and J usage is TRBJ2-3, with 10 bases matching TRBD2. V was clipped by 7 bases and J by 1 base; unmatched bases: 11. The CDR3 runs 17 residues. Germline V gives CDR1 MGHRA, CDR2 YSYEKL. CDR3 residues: CASTGGLAGVGTDTQYF. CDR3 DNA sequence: TGCGCCAGCACCGGGGGTCTAGCGGGAGTTGGCACAGATACGCAGTATTTT.